The sequence of this TCR beta chain was determined in a study of T cell changes during pregnancy in multiple sclerosis (dated by TCRdb to about 2019). General notes on the study: The study looked at changes in the T cell repertoire across pregnancy in women with multiple sclerosis.

Library preparation employed the immunoSEQ multiplex PCR assay. The source is immuneACCESS, and TCRdb retained only in-frame sequences with V and J called. Part of the clones is not carried over; for the studies checked, unresolved V genes explain less than half of this, and the remainder is unexplained. This sample is represented by 75,000 to 95,000 clones; around 92% of them were singletons. The ten biggest clones cover approximately 1.9% of the sample. Sequences SEHNR (CDR1) and FQNEAQ (CDR2) are obtained from the germline V gene (reference sequence). The V and J ends are trimmed by 4 bases and 4 bases, leaving 11 bases between them. The CDR3 has 14 amino acids, counting the end cysteine and phenylalanine. This entry keeps only the CDR3 DNA: 42 bases, framed from base 1. Worth noting for this clone: Its antigen specificity is not known. Per-base qualities were not stored, and no clone one base away is much larger.

This chain is built from TRBV7-9 and TRBJ1-5; no confident D gene assignment can be made. The source is a female donor with multiple sclerosis, enrolled in a pregnancy study. Sample: peripheral blood, taken after pregnancy. This receptor has the CDR3 CASSSEGGNQPQHF. The DNA is TGTGCCAGCAGCTCTGAGGGAGGGAATCAGCCCCAGCATTTT.